This note documents a single T cell receptor (beta chain) sequence. Antigen specificity is unknown. The data stem from a study of OX40 agonist ivuxolimab in advanced cancers. Points from the study as a whole: More expanded clones were found, on average, in CD8+ than in CD4+ T cells.

Sequencing used immunoSEQ multiplex PCR; TCRdb keeps in-frame clones, though not all of them. The data contain under 100,000 clones, approximately 85% of them singletons. The receptor was isolated from an adult with an advanced solid tumor such as melanoma, head and neck, liver or kidney cancer. This specimen consisted of CD4+ or CD8+ T cells sorted from blood, obtained in a trial of the OX40 agonist ivuxolimab.

The CDR3 sequence is CASSTNTGELFF. The DNA for the CDR3 is TGTGCCAGCAGCACGAACACCGGGGAGCTGTTTTTT. The chain combines TRBV7-3 with TRBJ2-2; D is ambiguous. CDR1 is SGHTA and CDR2 is FQGTGA in the germline V gene. Trimming took 5 bases from V and 0 from J, leaving 1 base between them. This CDR3 is built from 12 residues.